This T cell receptor (beta chain) was observed in a study of human T cells and chemical hapten exposure. Study background: Patients got weekly scalp diphenylcyclopropenone doses over the roughly 22-week study.

The time point here: patch test 3, about 24 weeks after DPC sensitization. The treatment was: therapeutic diphenylcyclopropenone sensitization with weekly scalp DPC. CDR1 and CDR2 from the germline V gene are LNHDA and SQIVND (reference sequence). Trimming removed 5 bases from V and 3 bases from J, with 17 bases in between. CDR3 length: 15 amino acids. About this clonotype itself: Its target is unknown.

Study-wide findings and caveats: With patch test score, the counts of PT1 expanded TCRs showed a positive correlation.

The library put unique molecular identifiers onto individual cDNA molecules. TCRdb itself ran the RACE reads through MiXCR, one entry per CDR3 protein. The sample lists over 75,000 distinct CDR3 sequences, roughly 11% occurring once. V gene TRBV19 combines with J gene TRBJ2-7, with D tentatively TRBD1 (5 bases). This sequence originates from a young woman with alopecia areata. Some clones in this sample may be carry-over from other donors' samples. Sequencing was performed on whole blood, taken in connection with sensitization to the hapten diphenylcyclopropenone (DPC). CDR3 sequence (DNA): TGTGCCAGTAGTCCCGAACCTAGGGGCCTCTACGAGCAGTACTTC. Translation gives CASSPEPRGLYEQYF.